This T cell receptor (beta chain) stems from a study of T cell repertoires in cytomegalovirus infection. TCRdb reanalysed the reads using MiXCR and keeps one entry per CDR3 protein. Of about 180,000 distinct CDR3 sequences listed, approximately 18% are singletons. Whole-study results and caveats: In two of eight donors, the top clonotype was HLA-C-restricted CMV-specific. Pooled public TCR beta family frequency picked out CMV carriers with the relevant HLA.

Germline-derived CDR1 and CDR2 are MDHEN and SYDVKM. The germline V and J ends were trimmed by 3 bases and 5 bases, with 10 bases remaining between them. This CDR3 contains 13 residues. A word on this clonotype: Its antigen is not identified.

The chain carries TRBV28 and TRBJ2-5; no clear D. The specimen was CD8+ T cells from PBMCs. The sequence came from a human donor in good health (CMV status not recorded). Some clones in this sample may be carry-over from other donors' samples. CDR3 DNA: TGTGCCAGCAGTTTTGTCGGATACGAGACCCAGTACTTC. Amino acids: CASSFVGYETQYF.